The 5 T cell receptor beta chains listed next were all sequenced from one sample in a study of CD8 T cells in Susac syndrome. With random hexamers, reverse transcription was performed on about 0.5 to 1 ug of RNA. MiXCR, applied by TCRdb to the immunoSEQ multiplex PCR reads, yields one record per CDR3 protein. This sample has around 160,000 distinct CDR3 sequences, with roughly 94% found just once. Sequencing was performed on CD4+ T cells from PBMCs. The receptors were sampled from a human donor with multiple sclerosis.

V gene TRBV28 combines with J gene TRBJ1-1, with D unresolved. Germline CDR1 and CDR2: MDHEN and SYDVKM. The CDR3 length is 15 residues. V dropped 1 base and J dropped 5 bases, with 14 bases sitting between them. The CDR3 sequence is CASSLYRMSGTEAFF. As DNA, the CDR3 is TGTGCCAGCAGTTTATATCGGATGTCCGGAACTGAAGCTTTCTTT.

This rearrangement joins TRBV7-9 to TRBJ1-4; the D gene is possibly TRBD1 (5 bases). CDR3 size: 12 residues. Trimming shortened V by 6 bases and J by 7 bases, and 9 bases separated the two germline ends. Per the germline V gene, CDR1 is SEHNR and CDR2 is FQNEAQ (reference sequence). The CDR3 sequence: CASRGVVEKLFF. The CDR3 coding sequence is TGTGCCAGCAGAGGGGTGGTTGAAAAACTGTTTTTT.

The CDR3 spells CASSFRTGLTEAFF. Written as DNA, the CDR3 is TGCGCCAGCAGCTTTCGGACAGGGCTAACTGAAGCTTTCTTT. The rearrangement joins TRBV5-1 to TRBJ1-1, with 8 nucleotides matching TRBD1. V trimming: 2 bases; J trimming: 5 bases; junction bases outside the gene matches: 5. CDR1 and CDR2 (germline): SGHRS, YFSETQ. The CDR3 is made up of 14 amino acids.

This sequence joins TRBV28 and TRBJ2-3; no firm D call. Looked up from germline, CDR1 is MDHEN and CDR2 is SYDVKM. The CDR3 length is 14 residues. V lost 6 bases to trimming and J lost 6 bases, with 16 bases between them. CDR3 in amino acids: CASSRSLGLDTQYF. The CDR3 DNA reads as TGTGCCAGCAGCCGCAGTCTAGGTTTGGATACGCAGTATTTT.

This clonotype occurred once. The rearrangement uses TRBV3-1 and TRBJ2-2, with D perhaps matching TRBD1 or TRBD2 (5 bases each). Trimming took off 4 bases at V and 9 bases at J, with 15 bases between the two ends. Germline V lookup: CDR1 LGHDT, CDR2 YNNKEL (reference sequence). The CDR3 runs to 14 residues. The chain's CDR3 is CASSPGSWGRELFF. In DNA form, the CDR3 reads TGTGCCAGCAGCCCGGGATCATGGGGCCGGGAGCTGTTTTTT.